The 3 T cell receptor beta chains in this list originate from one sample, sequenced in a study of CD8 T cells in ankylosing spondylitis. Via MiXCR, TCRdb re-called the 5' RACE reads, giving one row per CDR3 protein. This sample yields about 110,000 distinct CDR3 sequences, of which approximately 25% are seen a single time; around 12% belongs to the top ten. The sample comprised synovial fluid, either unsorted or a sorted T cell fraction (not recorded which). The origin of the receptors is a male donor with ankylosing spondylitis.

CDR3 sequence reads: CASSFGRGEQFF. In DNA, the CDR3 is TGTGCCAGCAGCTTTGGACGGGGTGAGCAGTTCTTC. J is TRBJ2-1 and V is TRBV7-2; tentative D call: TRBD2 (5 bases). The V and J ends lost 3 bases and 9 bases respectively, with 9 bases between them. The germline gives CDR1 SGHTA, CDR2 FQGNSA. The CDR3 consists of 12 residues. Supplemented by reference TRBV7-2 and TRBJ2-1, the full variable domain reads GAGVSQSPSNKVTEKGKDVELRCDPISGHTALYWYRQSLGQGLEFLIYFQGNSAPDKSGLPSDRFSAERTGGSVSTLTIQRTQQEDSAVYLCASSFGRGEQFFGPGTRLTVL.

This clonotype was recorded a few times. The gene calls are TRBV3-1 and TRBJ1-6, with D perhaps TRBD1 (6 bases). The length of the CDR3 is 17 residues. Germline V gene data show CDR1 as LGHDT and CDR2 as YNNKEL (reference sequence). V lost 0 bases and J lost 7, with 16 bases in between. Here the CDR3 reads CASSQEEGGQGNSPLHF. The CDR3 DNA reads as TGTGCCAGCAGCCAAGAGGAGGGGGGCCAGGGAAATTCACCCCTCCACTTT.

The chain couples TRBV11-2 to TRBJ2-7; no definite D call. Per the germline V gene, CDR1 is SGHAT and CDR2 is FQNNGV. This CDR3 is 12 amino acids long. Trimming pared 1 base from V and 6 bases from J, leaving 7 bases between. The CDR3 nucleotides read TGTGCCAGCAGCTTAGTTAGAGGCGAGCAGTACTTC. Protein sequence: CASSLVRGEQYF.